This record covers a single T cell receptor beta chain. The target of this receptor is not known. There are no base qualities to consult, and no much larger clone falls within one base. The germline V gene (reference sequence) sets CDR1 to WNHNN and CDR2 to SYGVQD. V lost 0 bases and J lost 8 bases, and the count of bases not matched to a germline gene is 5. Its CDR3 holds 14 amino acids, cysteine through phenylalanine. The CDR3 DNA has 42 bases and is translated from base 1. The sample belongs to a study of blood T cell repertoires in COVID-19 (dated by TCRdb to about 2020). For the wider study: Collaborator samples came from the United States, Italy and Spain and covered acute and convalescent phases of COVID-19. The dataset comprised deeply sampled blood TCRbeta repertoires from subjects exposed to, actively infected with, or recovered from COVID-19. Where available, HLA class I and class II types were obtained from metadata supplied by the sample provider rather than from assay-based typing. The repertoires were released in a freely available public database meant as a resource for research on the immune response to SARS-CoV-2. Nearly every sample came with metadata listing a de-identified subject ID, COVID-19 status, age in years and sex. The material from the prospective study consisted of cDNA or gDNA derived from T cells, B-cell-depleted T cells, or PBMCs. Samples came from the ongoing ImmuneRACE study (first 160 participants) plus 1,254 subjects from 6 global collaborators.

The study at large found these results: Clinical and demographic metadata were provided uncurated, with the amount varying by source and participant.

Collaborating institutions collected whole blood in K2EDTA tubes following their own protocols. For TCRbeta analysis, collaborators shipped samples as frozen whole blood, isolated PBMCs, or DNA extracted from either of those sample types. The immunoSEQ Assay, a bias-controlled multiplex PCR, was used to amplify TCRbeta CDR3 regions from genomic DNA. Regarding the original processing steps: The number of nucleated cells in each sample was estimated from the amplification of reference gene primers within the assay. To quantify the absolute abundance of each unique TCRbeta CDR3 rearrangement, sequence reads were collapsed and filtered. Productive Simpson clonality was computed per sample as the square root of Simpson's diversity index over productive rearrangements. TCRdb stores this immuneACCESS table with in-frame sequences only. Part of the clones is absent; in the studies checked, under half of the shortfall reflects unresolved V genes, and no reason is known for the rest. Clone size and the V and J calls come from that table; the DNA yielded D and trimming. The sample contains approximately 140,000 clones, around four fifths of them found a single time. The ten largest clones represent about 3% of the sample.

The specimen sequenced was peripheral blood. This sequence uses TRBV10-1 and TRBJ1-1, and 8 junctional nucleotides match TRBD1. The receptor was isolated from a woman between 40 and 55 years old with active or convalescent COVID-19. The DNA sequence is as follows: TGCGCCAGCAGTGAGTCCACAGGGGGAGAAGAAGCTTTCTTT. Its protein product is CASSESTGGEEAFF.